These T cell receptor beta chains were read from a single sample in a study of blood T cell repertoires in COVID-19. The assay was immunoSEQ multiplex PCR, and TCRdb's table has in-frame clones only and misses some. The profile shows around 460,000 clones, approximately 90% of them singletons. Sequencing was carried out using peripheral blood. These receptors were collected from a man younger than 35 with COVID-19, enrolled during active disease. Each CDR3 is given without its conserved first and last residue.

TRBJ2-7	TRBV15	ATSRDLASGSYEQY
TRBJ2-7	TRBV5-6	ASSLVDSYEQY
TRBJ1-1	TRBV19	ASSIDRDTEAF
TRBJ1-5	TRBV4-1	ASSQGRDTSLQPQH
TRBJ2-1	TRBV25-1	ASSDLGQGANEQF
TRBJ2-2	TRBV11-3	ASSIVQNTGELF
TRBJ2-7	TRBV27	ASSLWNDRDQLYEQY
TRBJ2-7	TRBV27	ASSMTGGGSYEQY
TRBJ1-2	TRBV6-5	ASSYSGSLYGYT
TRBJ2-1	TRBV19	ASSISGTDNEQF
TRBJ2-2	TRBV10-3	AVGSGGELF
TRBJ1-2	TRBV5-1	ASSLVTTTLISGGYT
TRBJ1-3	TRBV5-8	ASSLFGTGGNTIY